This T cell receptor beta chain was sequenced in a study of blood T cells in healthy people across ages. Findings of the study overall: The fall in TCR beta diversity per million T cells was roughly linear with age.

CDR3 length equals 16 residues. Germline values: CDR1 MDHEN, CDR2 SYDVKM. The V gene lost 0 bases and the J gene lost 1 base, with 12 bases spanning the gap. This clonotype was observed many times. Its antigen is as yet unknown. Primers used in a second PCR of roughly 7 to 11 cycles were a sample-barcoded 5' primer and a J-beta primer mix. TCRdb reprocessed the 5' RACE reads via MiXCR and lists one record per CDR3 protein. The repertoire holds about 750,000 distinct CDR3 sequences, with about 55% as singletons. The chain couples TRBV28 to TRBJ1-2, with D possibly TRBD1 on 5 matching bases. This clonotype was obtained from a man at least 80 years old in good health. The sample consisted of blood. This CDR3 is CASSLWGPGGNYGYTF. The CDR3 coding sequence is TGTGCCAGCAGTTTATGGGGCCCCGGGGGTAACTATGGCTACACCTTC.